The rows below give T cell receptor beta chains drawn from one sample of a study of CD8 T cells in ankylosing spondylitis. TCRdb ran MiXCR on the 5' RACE reads and lists one entry per CDR3 protein. The sample carries some 840,000 distinct CDR3 sequences, roughly 12% recorded once. The sample taken for sequencing was blood, either unsorted or a sorted T cell fraction (not recorded which). The receptor source for this set is a male donor with ankylosing spondylitis. The CDR3 runs from the conserved cysteine through the conserved F or W. The D gene is left open where the match is weak. Size is omitted from some rows. Given values are once, few, many or a class for expanded clones.

d_gene,j_gene,abundance,v_gene,CDR3aa,CDR3nt
.,TRBJ2-7,.,TRBV20-1,CSASLGAYEQYF,TGCAGTGCTAGCCTTGGGGCCTACGAGCAGTACTTC
.,TRBJ1-5,.,TRBV20-1,CSARSPYRPNQPQHF,TGCAGTGCTAGATCCCCCTACAGGCCTAATCAGCCCCAGCATTTT
.,TRBJ2-7,many,TRBV27,CASSRDGPYEQYF,TGTGCCAGCAGTCGGGACGGTCCCTACGAGCAGTACTTC
TRBD2,TRBJ2-3,.,TRBV29-1,CSVAGGRAGTDTQYF,TGCAGCGTTGCTGGCGGGAGGGCTGGGACAGATACGCAGTATTTT
.,TRBJ2-3,few,TRBV11-2,CASSLGFLDTQYF,TGTGCCAGCAGCTTGGGGTTTCTGGATACGCAGTATTTT
TRBD2,TRBJ2-3,.,TRBV20-1,CSASTAGDTDTQYF,TGCAGTGCCTCCACAGCGGGAGACACAGATACGCAGTATTTT
TRBD1,TRBJ2-7,few,TRBV15,CATSRGPTGGVFYEQYF,TGTGCCACCAGCAGAGGTCCTACAGGGGGTGTCTTCTACGAGCAGTACTTC
.,TRBJ2-4,.,TRBV28,CASSAGSPNIQYF,TGTGCCAGCAGTGCCGGGTCCCCAAACATTCAGTACTTC
.,TRBJ1-3,.,TRBV29-1,CSVEVVSTIYF,TGCAGCGTTGAAGTGGTTTCGACCATATATTTT
.,TRBJ2-7,many,TRBV4-2,CASSQNTGPRSYEQYF,TGTGCCAGCAGCCAAAACACCGGGCCACGTTCCTACGAGCAGTACTTC
.,TRBJ2-1,once,TRBV20-1,CSAPDSLSENEQFF,TGCAGTGCCCCGGACTCCCTCTCAGAGAATGAGCAGTTCTTC
.,TRBJ2-3,many,TRBV20-1,CSALPWSARSTDTQYF,TGCAGTGCCCTCCCGTGGTCCGCAAGGAGCACAGATACGCAGTATTTT
.,TRBJ2-1,.,TRBV5-1,CASSLQGGFYNEQFF,TGCGCCAGCAGCTTGCAAGGCGGCTTCTACAATGAGCAGTTCTTC
TRBD1,TRBJ1-1,few,TRBV28,CASSEIGQANTEAFF,TGTGCCAGCTCCGAAATCGGACAGGCTAACACTGAAGCTTTCTTT
.,TRBJ2-2,.,TRBV19,CASKGQRNTGELFF,TGTGCCAGTAAAGGTCAGAGGAACACCGGGGAGCTGTTTTTT
TRBD1,TRBJ2-3,many,TRBV12-3/TRBV12-4,CASSLIKGAGTDTQYF,TGTGCCAGCAGTTTAATAAAGGGGGCCGGCACAGATACGCAGTATTTT
.,TRBJ2-7,.,TRBV5-6,CASSPLGLGQYF,TGTGCCAGCAGCCCCCTCGGACTGGGGCAGTACTTC
.,TRBJ2-6,.,TRBV4-1,CASSQRGDVLTF,TGCGCCAGCAGCCAAAGGGGAGACGTCCTGACTTTC
TRBD2,TRBJ2-2,few,TRBV6-5,CASSYLGGRASTGELFF,TGTGCCAGCAGTTACCTTGGCGGGAGGGCCTCCACCGGGGAGCTGTTTTTT
TRBD2,TRBJ2-1,few,TRBV29-1,CSVERTSGRGNEQFF,TGCAGCGTTGAACGGACTAGCGGGAGAGGCAATGAGCAGTTCTTC
TRBD2,TRBJ2-3,many,TRBV29-1,CSVDRLAGTTDTQYF,TGCAGCGTAGACCGACTAGCGGGAACCACAGATACGCAGTATTTT
.,TRBJ2-1,.,TRBV12-3/TRBV12-4,CASGPGAARNEQFF,TGTGCCAGCGGCCCCGGGGCCGCCCGCAATGAGCAGTTCTTC
.,TRBJ2-7,many,TRBV20-1,CSARGYYEQYF,TGCAGTGCTAGAGGCTACTACGAGCAGTACTTC
.,TRBJ1-5,few,TRBV6-1,CASSDEPAKVYQPQHF,TGTGCCAGCAGTGATGAACCGGCGAAGGTTTATCAGCCCCAGCATTTT
.,TRBJ2-4,few,TRBV2,CASSEVYRKNIQYF,TGTGCCAGCAGTGAAGTCTACAGGAAAAACATTCAGTACTTC
.,TRBJ1-5,few,TRBV5-6,CASSQVGSQPQHF,TGTGCCAGCAGCCAAGTCGGGAGTCAGCCCCAGCATTTT
.,TRBJ2-5,many,TRBV29-1,CSVEDMWVQQETQYF,TGCAGCGTTGAAGATATGTGGGTACAGCAAGAGACCCAGTACTTC
TRBD1,TRBJ2-1,few,TRBV4-3,CASSRDRGLRYTYNEQFF,TGCGCCAGCAGCCGAGACAGGGGGCTGCGGTATACCTACAATGAGCAGTTCTTC
.,TRBJ2-2,few,TRBV6-2/TRBV6-3,CASSYPDSTGELFF,TGTGCCAGCAGTTACCCAGACAGCACCGGGGAGCTGTTTTTT
TRBD1,TRBJ2-1,few,TRBV5-5,CASSLVGQGIYNEQFF,TGTGCCAGCAGCTTGGTTGGACAGGGCATCTACAATGAGCAGTTCTTC
TRBD1,TRBJ2-5,few,TRBV7-2,CASSSRGDRGPLYF,TGTGCCAGCAGCTCTAGGGGGGACAGGGGCCCCCTTTACTTC
.,TRBJ1-1,few,TRBV15,CATSMGEQGTEAFF,TGTGCCACCAGCATGGGGGAACAGGGAACTGAAGCTTTCTTT
.,TRBJ2-1,.,TRBV9,CASSPSGIGFNNEQFF,TGTGCCAGCAGCCCTTCGGGCATCGGTTTCAACAATGAGCAGTTCTTC
.,TRBJ2-1,.,TRBV5-5,CASSLTREASYNEQFF,TGTGCCAGCAGCTTGACGAGGGAAGCCTCCTACAATGAGCAGTTCTTC
TRBD2,TRBJ2-2,.,TRBV19,CASSIQRGPRELFF,TGTGCCAGTAGTATCCAGCGGGGACCCCGGGAGCTGTTTTTT
TRBD1,TRBJ2-3,few,TRBV6-1,CASSPWTGEADTQYF,TGTGCCAGCAGTCCTTGGACAGGGGAAGCAGATACGCAGTATTTT
.,TRBJ2-7,few,TRBV6-1,CASSERPGTDEQYF,TGTGCCAGCAGTGAACGGCCGGGAACGGACGAGCAGTACTTC
.,TRBJ2-5,few,TRBV7-2,CASSFRSETQYF,TGTGCCAGCAGCTTCCGCAGTGAGACCCAGTACTTC
TRBD2,TRBJ2-3,many,TRBV7-2,CASSLLAGGSSWDTQYF,TGTGCCAGCAGCTTACTCGCGGGGGGCTCCTCGTGGGATACGCAGTATTTT
TRBD2,TRBJ2-5,.,TRBV15,CATNRGGETQYF,TGTGCCACCAACCGGGGAGGGGAGACCCAGTACTTC
.,TRBJ1-1,.,TRBV6-2/TRBV6-3,CASSYFGQNTEAFF,TGTGCCAGCAGTTACTTTGGTCAGAACACTGAAGCTTTCTTT
.,TRBJ2-2,.,TRBV5-5,CASSTTPSTGELFF,TGTGCCAGCAGCACCACCCCTTCGACCGGGGAGCTGTTTTTT
TRBD1,TRBJ1-4,.,TRBV2,CASLLGTGNEKLFF,TGTGCCAGCCTTCTAGGGACAGGGAATGAAAAACTGTTTTTT
.,TRBJ1-2,many,TRBV20-1,CSARQSWQIANYGYTF,TGCAGTGCTAGACAATCTTGGCAGATAGCTAACTATGGCTACACCTTC
.,TRBJ2-5,few,TRBV20-1,CSARDGGQETQYF,TGCAGTGCTAGAGATGGCGGTCAAGAGACCCAGTACTTC
.,TRBJ1-4,many,TRBV7-9,CASSLLGATNEKLFF,TGTGCCAGCAGCTTATTGGGTGCAACTAATGAAAAACTGTTTTTT
.,TRBJ2-2,few,TRBV24-1,CATRVGGTNTGELFF,TGTGCCACCAGAGTGGGGGGAACGAACACCGGGGAGCTGTTTTTT
TRBD2,TRBJ2-1,many,TRBV20-1,CSAPSGRAFYNEQFF,TGCAGTGCTCCAAGCGGGAGGGCCTTCTACAATGAGCAGTTCTTC
.,TRBJ2-2,few,TRBV20-1,CSARDRQLGGELFF,TGCAGTGCTAGAGATCGTCAGCTCGGTGGGGAGCTGTTTTTT
TRBD1,TRBJ1-3,few,TRBV28,CASIGTGSNTIYF,TGTGCCAGTATCGGGACAGGGAGTAACACCATATATTTT
.,TRBJ1-1,few,TRBV6-1,CASSEFRGDTEAFF,TGTGCCAGCAGTGAGTTTCGGGGTGACACTGAAGCTTTCTTT
.,TRBJ1-2,many,TRBV4-3,CASSPRARSPYGYTF,TGCGCCAGCAGCCCCAGGGCGAGATCGCCATATGGCTACACCTTC
.,TRBJ1-2,.,TRBV15,CATSRDGVGYTF,TGTGCCACCAGCAGAGATGGGGTCGGCTACACCTTC
.,TRBJ2-5,many,TRBV10-3,CAISEFSETQYF,TGTGCCATCAGTGAGTTTTCAGAGACCCAGTACTTC
.,TRBJ1-3,few,TRBV7-2,CASSLAGQETNTIYF,TGTGCCAGCAGCTTAGCGGGGCAGGAAACAAACACCATATATTTT
.,TRBJ1-1,.,TRBV5-1,CASSSTSTMNTEAFF,TGCGCCAGCAGCTCGACATCTACGATGAACACTGAAGCTTTCTTT
.,TRBJ2-7,many,TRBV29-1,CSVGASGGEQYF,TGCAGCGTTGGAGCGTCGGGTGGGGAGCAGTACTTC
TRBD2,TRBJ2-1,few,TRBV4-2,CASSLTSENSYNEQFF,TGTGCCAGCAGCTTGACTAGCGAGAATTCCTACAATGAGCAGTTCTTC
TRBD2,TRBJ2-7,many,TRBV5-1,CASSTGLAGGSYEQYF,TGCGCCAGCAGCACTGGACTAGCGGGAGGTTCCTACGAGCAGTACTTC
.,TRBJ1-6,.,TRBV20-1,CSARGAGNNSPLHF,TGCAGTGCTAGAGGGGCAGGGAATAATTCACCCCTCCACTTT